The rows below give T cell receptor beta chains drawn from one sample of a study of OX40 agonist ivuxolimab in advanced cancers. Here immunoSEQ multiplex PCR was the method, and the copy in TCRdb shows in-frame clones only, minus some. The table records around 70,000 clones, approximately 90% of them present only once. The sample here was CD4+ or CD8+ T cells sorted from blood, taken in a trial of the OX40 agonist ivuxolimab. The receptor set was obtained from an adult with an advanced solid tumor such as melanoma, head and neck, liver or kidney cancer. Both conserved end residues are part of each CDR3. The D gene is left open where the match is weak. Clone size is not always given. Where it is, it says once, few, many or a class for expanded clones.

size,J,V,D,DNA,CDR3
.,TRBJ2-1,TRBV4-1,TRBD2,TGCGCCAGCAGCCCTCCGGAGCGGGAGAAGAATGAGCAGTTCTTC,CASSPPEREKNEQFF
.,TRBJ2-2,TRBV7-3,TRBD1,TGTGCCAGCAGCCTTGGACAGGGAACCGGGGAGCTGTTTTTT,CASSLGQGTGELFF
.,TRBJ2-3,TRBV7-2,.,TGTGCCAGCAGTTATGTTGGCAGACCAGATACGCAGTATTTT,CASSYVGRPDTQYF
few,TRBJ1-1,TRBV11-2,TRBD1,TGTGCCAGCAGCTTCGTACCCTTTGGACAGGGGAGCACTGAAGCTTTCTTT,CASSFVPFGQGSTEAFF
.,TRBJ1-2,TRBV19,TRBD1,TGTGCCAGTACCATATGGACAGGGGGCACGAATGGCTACACCTTC,CASTIWTGGTNGYTF
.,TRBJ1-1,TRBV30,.,TGTGCCTGGCGCAGGGTTGGGAACACTGAAGCTTTCTTT,CAWRRVGNTEAFF
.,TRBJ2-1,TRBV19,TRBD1,TGTGCCAGTAGTCTGGGGGACAGACCCTACAATGAGCAGTTCTTC,CASSLGDRPYNEQFF
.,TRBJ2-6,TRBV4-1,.,TGCGCCAGCAGCCAAGAAGGGGTCCCACAGCTAACCTCTGGGGCCAACGTCCTGACTTTC,CASSQEGVPQLTSGANVLTF
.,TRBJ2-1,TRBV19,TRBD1,TGTGCCAGTAGTATGACAGGGATCGCCTACAATGAGCAGTTCTTC,CASSMTGIAYNEQFF
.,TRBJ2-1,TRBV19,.,TGTGCCAGTAGTAAGGGACAATTGAATGAGCAGTTCTTC,CASSKGQLNEQFF
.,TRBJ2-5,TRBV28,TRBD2,TGTGCCAGCAGTTTGATCACCGGGACTAGCGGGAGTGGAGAGACCCAGTACTTC,CASSLITGTSGSGETQYF
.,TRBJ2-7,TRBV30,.,TGTGCCTGGGGGGAAGGGGGCTACGAGCAGTACTTC,CAWGEGGYEQYF
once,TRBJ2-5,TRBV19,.,TGTGCCAGTAGTATATCAGGCTCCAGGGCAGAGACCCAGTACTTC,CASSISGSRAETQYF
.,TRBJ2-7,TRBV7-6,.,TGTGCCAGCAGCTTAGTTCGGGGGGCCGACGAGCAGTACTTC,CASSLVRGADEQYF
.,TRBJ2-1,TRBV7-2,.,TGTGCCAGCAAAGTATGGGGGAGCTCCTACAATGAGCAGTTCTTC,CASKVWGSSYNEQFF
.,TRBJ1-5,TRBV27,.,TGTGCCAGCAGTTCAGGACTGGGAAATCAGCCCCAGCATTTT,CASSSGLGNQPQHF
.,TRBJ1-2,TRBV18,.,TGTGCCAGCTCACCCCCTCCCCCGACAGCCGGCGGCTACACCTTC,CASSPPPPTAGGYTF
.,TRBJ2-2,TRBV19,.,TGTGCCAGTAGTCCCCGGGAGGGGGCGCATGTCGGGGAGCTGTTTTTT,CASSPREGAHVGELFF
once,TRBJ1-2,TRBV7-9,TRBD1,TGTGCCAGCAGCTCGTACTTACAGGGACAGATTAACTATGGCTACACCTTC,CASSSYLQGQINYGYTF
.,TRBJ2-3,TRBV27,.,TGTGCCAGCAGTCTCGCAGATACGCAGTATTTT,CASSLADTQYF
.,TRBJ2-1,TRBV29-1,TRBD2,TGCAGCGTTGCGGGACTAGTAAGCTACAATGAGCAGTTCTTC,CSVAGLVSYNEQFF
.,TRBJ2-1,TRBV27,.,TGTGCCAGCAGTTTATGGTCCTACAATGAGCAGTTCTTC,CASSLWSYNEQFF
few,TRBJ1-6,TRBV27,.,TGTGCCAGCAGTTTTGGGAATAATTCACCCCTCCACTTT,CASSFGNNSPLHF
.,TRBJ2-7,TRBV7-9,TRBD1,TGTGCCAGCAGAGGGACAGGGACCTACGAGCAGTACTTC,CASRGTGTYEQYF
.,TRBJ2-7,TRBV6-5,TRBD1,TGTGCCAGCAGTATACAGGGGGCTTCTAGCGAGCAGTACTTC,CASSIQGASSEQYF
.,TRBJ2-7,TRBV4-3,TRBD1,TGCGCCAGCAGCCAAGATCGGACAGGGCGACTTTCCTACGAGCAGTACTTC,CASSQDRTGRLSYEQYF
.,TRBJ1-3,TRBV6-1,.,TGTGCCAGCAGTGAATTCGGAACACCGTCCTCTGGAAACACCATATATTTT,CASSEFGTPSSGNTIYF
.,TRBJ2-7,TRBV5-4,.,TGTGCCAGCAGCTTGGCGGCAGGGAGCTCCTACGAGCAGTACTTC,CASSLAAGSSYEQYF
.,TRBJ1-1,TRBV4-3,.,TGCGCCAGCAGCCAAGGAGCTCGTTTGGACTCGGACTTTTCTGAAGCTTTCTTT,CASSQGARLDSDFSEAFF
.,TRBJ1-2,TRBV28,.,TGTGCCAGCAGTACGCAATCTGGTGGCTACACCTTC,CASSTQSGGYTF
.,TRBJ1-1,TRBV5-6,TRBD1,TGTGCCAGCAGCATGCAGGGGGCGGGCACTGAAGCTTTCTTT,CASSMQGAGTEAFF
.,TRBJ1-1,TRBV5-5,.,TGTGCCAGCAGCTTGGCCCAAGGGGGGACTGAAGCTTTCTTT,CASSLAQGGTEAFF
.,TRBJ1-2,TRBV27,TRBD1,TGTGCCAGCAGTACGACAGGGGGGGTCTCGGATGGCTACACCTTC,CASSTTGGVSDGYTF
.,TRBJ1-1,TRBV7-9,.,TGTGCCAGCAGCTTATTCACGGACGGGACTGAAGCTTTCTTT,CASSLFTDGTEAFF
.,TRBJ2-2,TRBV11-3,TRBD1,TGTGCCAGCAGCCCGGACAGGGACACCGGGGAGCTGTTTTTT,CASSPDRDTGELFF
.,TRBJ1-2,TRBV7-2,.,TGTGCCAGCAGCTTAGATACTTACTATGGCTACACCTTC,CASSLDTYYGYTF
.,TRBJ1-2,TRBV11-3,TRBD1,TGTGCCAGCAGCTTAGATAGAGGGGAACAGGGGACCGTTGAGGACTATGGCTACACCTTC,CASSLDRGEQGTVEDYGYTF
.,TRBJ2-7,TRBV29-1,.,TGCAGCGTTGAAGCACGTCGGGACGGATTCTTCGCCTACGAGCAGTACTTC,CSVEARRDGFFAYEQYF
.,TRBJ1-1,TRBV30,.,TGTGCCTGGAGTGAGACACCTTTCTTGAACACTGAAGCTTTCTTT,CAWSETPFLNTEAFF
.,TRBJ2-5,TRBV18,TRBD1,TGTGCCAGCTCACCCTGGGACAGCAAAGAGACCCAGTACTTC,CASSPWDSKETQYF
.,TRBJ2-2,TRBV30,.,TGTGCCCGCCTACACACCGGGGAGCTGTTTTTT,CARLHTGELFF
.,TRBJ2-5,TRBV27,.,TGTGCCAGCAGTTTACTAGCGCAAGAGACCCAGTACTTC,CASSLLAQETQYF
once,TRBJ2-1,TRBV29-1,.,TGCAGCGTTTTGAACATCCTCTACAATGAGCAGTTCTTC,CSVLNILYNEQFF
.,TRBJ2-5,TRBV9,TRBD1,TGTGCCAGCAGCCCCACAGGGGGCGTAGAGACCCAGTACTTC,CASSPTGGVETQYF
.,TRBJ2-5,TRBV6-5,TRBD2,TGTGCCAGCAGTTTCACTAGCGAACAAGAGACCCAGTACTTC,CASSFTSEQETQYF
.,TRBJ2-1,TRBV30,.,TGTGCCTGGACCCTTTCGGGTGAGCAGTTCTTC,CAWTLSGEQFF
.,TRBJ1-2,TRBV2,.,TGTGCCAGCAGAAACGGGGGGCCATATGGCTACACCTTC,CASRNGGPYGYTF
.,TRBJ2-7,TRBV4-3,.,TGCGCCAGCAGCCAAGTGAATCGGATCGAGGAGGAGCAGTACTTC,CASSQVNRIEEEQYF
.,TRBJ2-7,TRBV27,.,TGTGCCAGCAGTTTGACAGTCGCCTACGAGCAGTACTTC,CASSLTVAYEQYF
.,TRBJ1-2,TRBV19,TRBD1,TGTGCCAGTAGTGAGGGACAGAGTTATGGCTACACCTTC,CASSEGQSYGYTF
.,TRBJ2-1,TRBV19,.,TGTGCCAGTAGCACCGAAGTATACAATGAGCAGTTCTTC,CASSTEVYNEQFF
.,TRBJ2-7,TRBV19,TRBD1,TGTGCCAGTAGTACCGGGACAGGGGTCGAGCAGTACTTC,CASSTGTGVEQYF
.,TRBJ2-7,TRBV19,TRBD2,TGTGCCAGTAAGATAGCGGGGCACTCCTACGAGCAGTACTTC,CASKIAGHSYEQYF
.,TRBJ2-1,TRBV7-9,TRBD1,TGTGCCAGCAGCGGGACAGTCAATGAGCAGTTCTTC,CASSGTVNEQFF
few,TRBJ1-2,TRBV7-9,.,TGTGCCAGCAGTGGGCAGGGAGATGGCTACACCTTC,CASSGQGDGYTF
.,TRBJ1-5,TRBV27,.,TGTGCCAGCAGTCCGGGGGTTAGCAATCAGCCCCAGCATTTT,CASSPGVSNQPQHF
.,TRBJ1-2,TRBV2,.,TGTGCCAGCAGTGAAGCGCTCCAGGATTACTATGGCTACACCTTC,CASSEALQDYYGYTF
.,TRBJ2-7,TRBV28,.,TGTGCCAGCAGTTTAAGTCCCGGGCGACTAGGAGAAGGTTACGAGCAGTACTTC,CASSLSPGRLGEGYEQYF
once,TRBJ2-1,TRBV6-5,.,TGTGCCAGCAGTTACTCGGGACGGAGCTCCTACAATGAGCAGTTCTTC,CASSYSGRSSYNEQFF
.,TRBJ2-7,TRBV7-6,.,TGTGCCAGCAGCGGTCTTGGGGGAGTACAGTACTTC,CASSGLGGVQYF